This entry lists 20 T cell receptor beta chains sequenced from one sample in a study of T cells after yellow fever vaccination (dated by TCRdb to the late 2010s). The treatment or condition label, read with the paper, signifies: live attenuated yellow fever vaccine strain. The library relied on 5' RACE. The data were produced on an Illumina HiSeq 2500. TCRdb passed the public sequencing reads through fastp at Q25 and MiXCR, retaining productive beta sequences. Every entry covers one CDR3 protein and lists the most common genes and DNA from its rows. The sample has about 180,000 distinct CDR3 sequences on record, about 6.2% of them singletons. The ten largest clones take up about 2.8% of the sample. The specimen was CD4+ T cells sorted from PBMCs, collected on the day of the first yellow fever vaccination. These receptor sequences come from a man in his late teens or twenties who received the YFV17D yellow fever vaccine.

This clonotype appeared many times. This sequence joins TRBV19 and TRBJ2-7, with TRBD2 as a possible D gene (5 bases). Germline CDR1 and CDR2: LNHDA and SQIVND (reference sequence). This CDR3 has 15 residues. V was pared by 3 bases and J by 4 bases, with 16 bases between. This CDR3 reads CASSIGKGSIYEQYF. The DNA of the CDR3 is TGTGCCAGTAGTATCGGGAAGGGAAGTATATACGAGCAGTACTTC.

The chain joins TRBV19 to TRBJ1-2; TRBD1 is a possible D gene (5 bases). CDR1 is LNHDA and CDR2 is SQIVND in the germline V gene (reference sequence). The germline V and J ends were trimmed by 7 bases and 4 bases, with 10 bases remaining between them. This CDR3 is built from 12 residues. The DNA for the CDR3 is TGTGCCAGTACCCAGGGCCCCTATGGCTACACCTTC. Its translation: CASTQGPYGYTF.

The chain couples TRBV10-3 to TRBJ1-4; 8 bases align to TRBD1. Trimming took 3 bases from V and 7 from J; bases not matched to a gene: 10. In germline, CDR1 is ENHRY, CDR2 SYGVKD. The CDR3 totals 16 residues. CDR3 protein: CAISDRTGPNGEKLFF. The CDR3 nucleotides read TGTGCCATCAGTGATAGGACAGGGCCGAACGGTGAAAAACTGTTTTTT.

This clonotype was counted a few times. This sequence joins TRBV28 and TRBJ1-5, with 7 bases that match TRBD1. The J segment lost 9 bases and the V segment lost 8 bases, leaving 7 bases of the junction unmatched. CDR1 and CDR2 (germline): MDHEN, SYDVKM. This CDR3 region has 12 residues. The DNA for the CDR3 is TGTGCCAGCTCTACAGGGGTTCGGCCCCAGCATTTT. Translated: CASSTGVRPQHF.

This clonotype occurred a few times. The chain combines TRBV9 with TRBJ2-3, with unresolved D. The V gene lost 4 bases and the J gene lost 6 bases, with 9 bases spanning the gap. There are 12 residues in the CDR3. The germline V gene has CDR1 SGDLS and CDR2 YYNGEE. Written as DNA, the CDR3 is TGTGCCAGCAGCCCCCTCGTCGATACGCAGTATTTT. Translation gives CASSPLVDTQYF.

This clonotype came up a few times. The V call is TRBV20-1, the J call TRBJ2-1; D may be TRBD1 or TRBD2 (8 bases each). The CDR3 extends over 17 amino acids. Germline CDR1 DFQATT, CDR2 SNEGSKA (reference sequence). Trimming took off 3 bases at V and 9 bases at J, with 27 bases between the two ends. CDR3 sequence (DNA): TGCAGTGCTAGTCCTCCTCAGGGGGCGGGGGGAAGCGGTGAGCAGTTCTTC. Translation: CSASPPQGAGGSGEQFF.

This clonotype was recorded a few times. The chain has TRBV20-1 and TRBJ1-5; weak D call: TRBD1 (6 bases). This CDR3 region has 15 residues. Germline loops: CDR1 DFQATT, CDR2 SNEGSKA (reference sequence). Deletions cut 1 base from V and 7 bases from J, with 17 bases between. Written as DNA, the CDR3 is TGCAGTGCTAGAGCGTGGGGGGGCGCGGGGCAGCCCCAGCATTTT. Translating it yields CSARAWGGAGQPQHF.

This clonotype was picked up a small number of times. This chain uses TRBV5-1 with TRBJ1-4; the D is unclear. The V and J ends lost 5 bases and 5 bases respectively, with 10 bases between them. CDR3 length equals 13 residues. CDR1 and CDR2 (germline): SGHRS, YFSETQ. The CDR3 DNA is TGCGCCAGCAGGTCGCAGAGGAATGAAAAACTGTTTTTT. It yields the protein CASRSQRNEKLFF.

At least ten counts were recorded for this clonotype. The rearrangement uses TRBV7-2 and TRBJ2-5; 7 bases are a match to TRBD1. V gave up 2 bases and J gave up 4 bases; unmatched junction bases: 7. The germline CDR1 and CDR2 sequences are SGHTA and FQGNSA. The CDR3 totals 15 residues. CDR3 coding DNA: TGTGCCAGCAGCTTAAGTCGGCCAGGGGGAGAGACCCAGTACTTC. It yields the protein CASSLSRPGGETQYF.

This clonotype was recorded at least ten times. The V gene is TRBV10-3, the J gene TRBJ2-7, with TRBD2 matching over 10 bases. The CDR3 is 14 residues long. Trimming at V came to 2 bases and at J to 9 bases, leaving 7 bases not matched to a gene. The germline CDR1 and CDR2 sequences are ENHRY and SYGVKD. The CDR3 DNA reads as TGTGCCATCAGTGAGACTAGCGGGGACTTTGGGCAGTACTTC. Protein sequence: CAISETSGDFGQYF.

This clonotype was detected many times. The CDR3 DNA is TGTGCCATCAGTGAGAATGGGGGCGATTACGAGCAGTACTTC. Its translation is CAISENGGDYEQYF. This rearrangement joins TRBV10-3 to TRBJ2-7, with a weak D call TRBD1 (6 bases). The CDR3 totals 14 residues. Germline V gene sequence: CDR1 ENHRY, CDR2 SYGVKD. V lost 2 bases and J lost 4, with 12 bases in between.

This clonotype was detected only a few times. The chain is built from TRBV5-6 and TRBJ2-5; 7 bases fit TRBD1. Germline V gene lookup returns CDR1 SGHDT and CDR2 YYEEEE. V was pared by 0 bases and J by 5 bases, with 1 base of the junction left unmatched. The CDR3 runs to 13 residues. CDR3 nucleotides: TGTGCCAGCAGCTTGGAACAGGGGGAGACCCAGTACTTC. Amino acids: CASSLEQGETQYF.

V gene TRBV15 combines with J gene TRBJ2-3; 7 bases fit TRBD1. V shed 4 bases and J 4 bases; nucleotides not matched to a gene: 5. Germline values: CDR1 LNHNV, CDR2 YYDKDF (reference sequence). This CDR3 has 14 amino acids. CDR3 in amino acids: CATSTRQGADTQYF. CDR3 DNA sequence: TGTGCCACCAGCACCCGACAGGGAGCAGATACGCAGTATTTT.

This clonotype has a handful of counts. The rearrangement joins TRBV6-2 or TRBV6-3 to TRBJ1-5; 7 bases align to TRBD1. The CDR3 sequence is 15 residues long. The J segment lost 8 bases and the V segment lost 4 bases, leaving 11 bases of the junction unmatched. Germline V lookup: CDR1 MNHEY, CDR2 SVGEGT. CDR3 sequence (DNA): TGTGCCAGCAGTTCCCCCCGACAGGGTTGGAAGCCCCAGCATTTT. It codes for CASSSPRQGWKPQHF.

This clonotype has ten or more counts. The V call is TRBV7-2, the J call TRBJ2-4; D remains ambiguous. Per germline, CDR1 SGHTA and CDR2 FQGNSA. V was cut by 5 bases and J by 0 bases, with 11 bases left in between. The CDR3 has 15 residues. CDR3 DNA sequence: TGTGCCAGCAGCCCCTATTTCTTAGCCAAAAACATTCAGTACTTC. It yields the protein CASSPYFLAKNIQYF. Together with reference TRBV7-2 and TRBJ2-4, the CDR3 gives the full variable domain: GAGVSQSPSNKVTEKGKDVELRCDPISGHTALYWYRQSLGQGLEFLIYFQGNSAPDKSGLPSDRFSAERTGGSVSTLTIQRTQQEDSAVYLCASSPYFLAKNIQYFGAGTRLSVL.

This sequence joins TRBV5-1 and TRBJ1-2, with 7 nucleotides matching TRBD1. This CDR3 comprises 12 residues. Germline V gene sequence: CDR1 SGHRS, CDR2 YFSETQ. Trimming cost V 7 bases and J 8 bases; bases outside gene matches: 8. In DNA form, the CDR3 reads TGCGCCAGCGGACAGGTTCATCGGGGCTACACCTTC. Its protein is CASGQVHRGYTF.

This clonotype occurred many times. The rearrangement links TRBV20-1 to TRBJ2-5, with 7 bases identical to TRBD2. The CDR3 runs 13 residues. Germline loops: CDR1 DFQATT, CDR2 SNEGSKA (reference sequence). V shed 1 base, J shed 9 bases, and the junction held 8 bases outside the gene matches. The CDR3 sequence is CSARGPLAEPQYF. The CDR3 nucleotides are TGCAGTGCTAGAGGACCCCTAGCGGAGCCCCAGTACTTC.

This clonotype was seen a few times. The J gene is TRBJ1-2, the V gene TRBV7-6, with 8 positions matching TRBD1. V shed 4 bases and J 5 bases; nucleotides not matched to a gene: 9. The CDR3 sequence is 15 residues long. In germline, CDR1 is SGHVS, CDR2 FNYEAQ. In DNA, the CDR3 is TGTGCCAGCAGCTCCGGACAGGGAGGATGGTATGGCTACACCTTC. Translating it yields CASSSGQGGWYGYTF.

This clonotype has a count of ten or more. The chain has TRBV7-2 and TRBJ2-1, with D unresolved. The CDR3 extends over 12 amino acids. Germline lookup yields CDR1 SGHTA and CDR2 FQGNSA. The V and J ends lost 8 bases and 6 bases respectively, with 11 bases between them. The CDR3: CASETTRNEQFF. CDR3 DNA sequence: TGTGCCAGCGAGACGACCCGCAATGAGCAGTTCTTC.

J is TRBJ2-3 and V is TRBV7-2; perhaps D is TRBD1 or TRBD2 (6 bases each). The CDR3 is made up of 13 amino acids. Per the germline V gene, CDR1 is SGHTA and CDR2 is FQGNSA. With 6 bases removed from V and 1 base from J, the gap between germline ends came to 8 bases. CDR3: CASREGGTDTQYF. The CDR3 DNA sequence: TGTGCCAGCAGGGAGGGGGGCACAGATACGCAGTATTTT.